What follows are 12 T cell receptor beta chains derived from one specimen sequenced in a study of T cell repertoires in cytomegalovirus infection. MiXCR, run by TCRdb on the reads, gives a single entry per CDR3 protein. The sample shows some 120,000 distinct CDR3 sequences, roughly a tenth of them seen only once. No antigen is known for these receptors. What was sequenced was PBMCs, sequenced either directly or after in vitro stimulation (not recorded which). The receptors originated from a human donor in good health (CMV status not recorded). Some clones in this sample may be carry-over from other donors' samples.

The rearrangement links TRBV27 to TRBJ2-3; 10 positions agree with TRBD2. The CDR3 length is 16 residues. V lost 5 bases and J lost 4; bases outside the gene matches: 9. Germline-derived CDR1 and CDR2 are MNHEY and SMNVEV (reference sequence). DNA of the CDR3: TGTGCCAGCAGTCCGCTAGCGGGAGTGGGTCCAGATACGCAGTATTTT. Translated: CASSPLAGVGPDTQYF.

There are a few counts of this clonotype. The chain links TRBV28 to TRBJ2-5, with D perhaps being TRBD1 or TRBD2 (5 bases each). The germline V gene has CDR1 MDHEN and CDR2 SYDVKM. This CDR3 is 15 amino acids long. Trimming removed 5 bases at V and 5 bases at J, with 18 bases between. The CDR3 DNA is TGTGCCAGCAGTCTCTGGGACGGACGTGGGGAGACCCAGTACTTC. It is translated as CASSLWDGRGETQYF.

The sample holds many counts of this clonotype. This chain uses TRBV19 with TRBJ1-1, with D hard to call. CDR3 size: 10 residues. With 5 bases removed from V and 8 bases from J, the gap between germline ends came to 6 bases. The germline gives CDR1 LNHDA, CDR2 SQIVND (reference sequence). CDR3 amino acids: CASSDGEAFF. CDR3 in DNA: TGTGCCAGTAGTGACGGAGAAGCTTTCTTT.

This clonotype was picked up a small number of times. DNA of the CDR3: TGTGCCAGTAGTACCGATAGGGACAGGGCGGCTTTCTTT. It codes for CASSTDRDRAAFF. The chain joins TRBV19 to TRBJ1-1; 9 bases are shared with TRBD1. Germline values: CDR1 LNHDA, CDR2 SQIVND (reference sequence). Unmatched junction bases numbered 8, after V lost 4 bases and J lost 11 bases. This CDR3 has 13 amino acids.

Relative to its sample, this clonotype is medium-sized. This CDR3 reads CASSQPLAGGTDTQYF. The CDR3 coding sequence is TGCGCCAGCAGCCAACCGTTAGCGGGAGGGACAGATACGCAGTATTTT. The chain combines TRBV4-1 with TRBJ2-3; 11 positions agree with TRBD2. This CDR3 region has 16 residues. V lost 2 bases and J lost 3; bases outside the gene matches: 4. Germline lookup yields CDR1 MGHRA and CDR2 YSYEKL.

This clonotype was counted a few times. The chain uses TRBV7-3 and TRBJ2-1, with D uncertain. The CDR3 is made up of 13 amino acids. Germline assignment: CDR1 SGHTA and CDR2 FQGTGA. V lost 6 bases and J lost 9, with 15 bases in between. The chain's CDR3 is CASSLVLLTEQFF. CDR3 nucleotide sequence: TGTGCCAGCAGTCTAGTACTCCTCACTGAGCAGTTCTTC.

This chain links TRBV18 with TRBJ2-5; D is ambiguous. Germline V CDR1 and CDR2: KGHSH, LQKENI. The CDR3 totals 13 residues. V shed 3 bases and J shed 0 bases, with 5 bases lying between them. The CDR3 loop is CASSPGNQETQYF. CDR3 coding DNA: TGTGCCAGCTCACCGGGTAACCAAGAGACCCAGTACTTC.

This clonotype was counted a few times. The DNA for the CDR3 is TGTGCCAGCAGTGGGGCTTTAGGGGGTGGAAGCAATCAGCCCCAGCATTTT. Translated: CASSGALGGGSNQPQHF. V usage is TRBV25-1 and J usage is TRBJ1-5, with TRBD1 as a possible D gene (6 bases). Germline lookup yields CDR1 MGHDK and CDR2 SYGVNS. Between the trimmed V and J ends, which lost 4 bases and 1 base, there was a span of 17 bases. This CDR3 is 17 amino acids long.

The genes are TRBV7-9 and TRBJ2-4; 8 nucleotides line up with TRBD2. The junction had 3 bases not matched to a gene; V was cut back by 0 bases and J by 8 bases. This CDR3 has 14 residues. CDR1 is SEHNR, CDR2 FQNEAQ, per germline (reference sequence). The CDR3 is CASSLAGRGDIQYF. The CDR3 region has the DNA TGTGCCAGCAGCTTAGCCGGGAGGGGGGACATTCAGTACTTC.

This clonotype appeared many times. The chain couples TRBV7-2 to TRBJ2-1; possibly TRBD1 for D (6 bases). The CDR3 consists of 13 residues. CDR1 is SGHTA and CDR2 is FQGNSA in the germline V gene. V was pared by 1 base and J by 5 bases, with 6 bases between. DNA for the CDR3: TGTGCCAGCAGCTTAGACAGGGACAATGAGCAGTTCTTC. Translated: CASSLDRDNEQFF.

This clonotype was detected ten times or more. V usage is TRBV4-3 and J usage is TRBJ2-3; no definite D call. This CDR3 has 16 residues. Germline V gives CDR1 LGHNA, CDR2 YSLEER. Deletions cut 2 bases from V and 0 bases from J, with 12 bases between. This CDR3 reads CASSQPDIPSTDTQYF. Here the CDR3 DNA reads TGCGCCAGCAGCCAACCAGACATTCCTAGCACAGATACGCAGTATTTT.

The V and J genes are TRBV12-3 or TRBV12-4 and TRBJ1-2; 8 nucleotides align to TRBD1. The CDR3 spans 13 residues. V dropped 3 bases and J dropped 5; count of bases not matched to a gene: 2. Written as DNA, the CDR3 is TGTGCCAGCAGTTTGAGACAGGGGTATGGCTACACCTTC. Amino acid sequence: CASSLRQGYGYTF.